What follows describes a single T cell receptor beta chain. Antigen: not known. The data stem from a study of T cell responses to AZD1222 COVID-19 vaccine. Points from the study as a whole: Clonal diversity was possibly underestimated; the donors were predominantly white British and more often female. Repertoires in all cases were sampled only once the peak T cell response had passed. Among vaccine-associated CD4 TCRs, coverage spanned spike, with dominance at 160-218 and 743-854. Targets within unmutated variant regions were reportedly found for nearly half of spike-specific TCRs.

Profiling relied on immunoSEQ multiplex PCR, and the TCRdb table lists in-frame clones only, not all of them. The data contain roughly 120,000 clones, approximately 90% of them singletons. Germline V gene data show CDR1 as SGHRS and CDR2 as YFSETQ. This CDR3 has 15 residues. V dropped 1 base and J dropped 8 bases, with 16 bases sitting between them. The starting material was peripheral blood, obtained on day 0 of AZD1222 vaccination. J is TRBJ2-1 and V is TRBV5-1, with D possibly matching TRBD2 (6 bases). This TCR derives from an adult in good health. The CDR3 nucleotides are TGCGCCAGCAGCTTGACGGGACTTGCCGGGGATGAGCAGTTCTTC. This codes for CASSLTGLAGDEQFF. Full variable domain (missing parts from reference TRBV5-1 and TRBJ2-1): KAGVTQTPRYLIKTRGQQVTLSCSPISGHRSVSWYQQTPGQGLQFLFEYFSETQRNKGNFPGRFSGRQFSNSRSEMNVSTLELGDSALYLCASSLTGLAGDEQFFGPGTRLTVL.